A selection of T cell receptor beta chains follows, all from one sample in a study of CD8 T cells in ankylosing spondylitis. TCRdb redid the calling of the 5' RACE reads with MiXCR, one entry per CDR3 protein. This table holds approximately 24,000 distinct CDR3 sequences, just over 2.5% found once. The material sequenced was blood, either unsorted or a sorted T cell fraction (not recorded which). The source of these receptors is a female donor with ankylosing spondylitis or in good health (not recorded which). The CDR3 runs from the conserved cysteine through the conserved F or W. The D gene is left open where the match is weak. Size is stated as how often the clone was seen (once, few, many) or a class if it is expanded.

DNA: TGTGCCAGCAGCGTAGGGCTGGGGTCGCAAGAGACCCAGTACTTC
CDR3: CASSVGLGSQETQYF
V: TRBV9
D: NA
size: many
J: TRBJ2-5

DNA: TGTGCCAGCAGCGTAGGGTTTGTTGGGATAGGTTTAGATACGCAGTATTTT
CDR3: CASSVGFVGIGLDTQYF
V: TRBV9
D: NA
size: many
J: TRBJ2-3

DNA: TGTGCCAGCAGCGAGAGTAGCGGGGGGTACAATGAGCAGTTCTTC
CDR3: CASSESSGGYNEQFF
V: TRBV9
D: TRBD2
size: many
J: TRBJ2-1

DNA: TGTGCCAGCAGCCCCCGAGATTGGGGCACTACTAACTATGGCTACACCTTC
CDR3: CASSPRDWGTTNYGYTF
V: TRBV9
D: NA
size: many
J: TRBJ1-2

DNA: TGTGCCAGCAGCATATCCCCGGGACAGGGGTACGAGCAGTACTTC
CDR3: CASSISPGQGYEQYF
V: TRBV9
D: TRBD1
size: many
J: TRBJ2-7

DNA: TGTGCCAGCAGCCCAATTAAGGGGGCGGGCTCCAATGAGCAGTTCTTC
CDR3: CASSPIKGAGSNEQFF
V: TRBV9
D: TRBD1
size: many
J: TRBJ2-1

DNA: TGTGCCAGCAGCACACATCGAGATTCTAGCACAGATACGCAGTATTTT
CDR3: CASSTHRDSSTDTQYF
V: TRBV9
D: NA
size: medium-sized
J: TRBJ2-3

DNA: TGTGCCAGCAGCGTAGTGGCTAGCGGGGGCCCGCAGTACTTC
CDR3: CASSVVASGGPQYF
V: TRBV9
D: TRBD2
size: many
J: TRBJ2-7

DNA: TGTGCCAGCAGCCCGAGGACAGGCCTGAACACTGAAGCTTTCTTT
CDR3: CASSPRTGLNTEAFF
V: TRBV9
D: TRBD1
size: many
J: TRBJ1-1

DNA: TGTGCCAGCAGCGTAGATATGGGAGAAGTGCATGAGCAGTTCTTC
CDR3: CASSVDMGEVHEQFF
V: TRBV9
D: NA
size: many
J: TRBJ2-1

DNA: TGTGCCAGCAGCGTAAAAGGGGGCTTCACAGATACGCAGTATTTT
CDR3: CASSVKGGFTDTQYF
V: TRBV9
D: TRBD1
size: many
J: TRBJ2-3

DNA: TGTGCCAGCAGCGGGACTAGCGGGGGGGCCGTGGAGACCCAGTACTTC
CDR3: CASSGTSGGAVETQYF
V: TRBV9
D: TRBD2
size: many
J: TRBJ2-5

DNA: TGTGCCAGCAGCGTAGACGGCGCCCACCCAGCAGATACGCAGTATTTT
CDR3: CASSVDGAHPADTQYF
V: TRBV9
D: NA
size: many
J: TRBJ2-3